This passage covers 3 T cell receptor beta chains from one sample sequenced in a study of Graves' ophthalmopathy and Graves' hyperthyroidism. RNA transcripts served as template for amplifying TCR beta CDR3 sequences. Second-round multiplex PCR followed a first-round RT-PCR using HTBI primers. Each CDR3 protein gets one entry after TCRdb re-called the multiplex PCR reads with MiXCR. The sample holds about 740,000 distinct CDR3 sequences, roughly two fifths seen once. What was sequenced was peripheral blood. These receptor sequences come from an adult man with Graves' ophthalmopathy.

Worth noting for this clonotype: The junction differs from germline at one of its ends, possibly a read error. The rearrangement joins TRBV25-1 to TRBJ2-2; TRBD2 might be the D (5 bases). This CDR3 has 15 amino acids. Germline V gene sequence: CDR1 MGHDK, CDR2 SYGVNS. DNA of the CDR3: TGTGCCAGCAGTTCGTCAGGACGGGCCGCCGGGGAGCTGCTTTTT. Translated: CASSSSGRAAGELLF.

This chain joins TRBV7-9 and TRBJ2-7; TRBD2 agrees at 13 bases. Trimming took 6 bases from V and 2 from J; bases not matched to a gene: 7. The CDR3 has 16 residues. Germline loops: CDR1 SEHNR, CDR2 FQNEAQ (reference sequence). The CDR3 nucleotides are TGTGCCAGCAGTTTAATAGGACTAGCGGGGGCCTACGAGCAGTACTTC. Translating it yields CASSLIGLAGAYEQYF.

This clonotype was detected ten times or more. V and J are TRBV12-3 or TRBV12-4 and TRBJ1-5; the match to TRBD1 covers 7 bases. This CDR3 region has 13 residues. J gave up 7 bases and V 2 bases, and 2 bases lay outside the gene matches. CDR3 protein: CASSLLQGQPQHF. The DNA of the CDR3 is TGTGCCAGCAGTTTACTACAGGGGCAGCCCCAGCATTTT.